The 2 T cell receptor beta chains below come from one sample, sequenced in a study of blood T cell repertoires in COVID-19. The table came from immunoSEQ multiplex PCR; TCRdb's copy has only in-frame clones and leaves some out. This sample has fewer than 300,000 clones, with 88% found just once. The sequencing input was peripheral blood. These receptors were collected from a man between 18 and 35 years old with active or convalescent COVID-19.

This clone showed up just once. The V call is TRBV10-1, the J call TRBJ1-1; tentative D call: TRBD1 (6 bases). The ends were cut back, 4 bases at V and 8 bases at J, with 14 bases in the middle. The CDR3 covers 13 residues. From germline, CDR1 is WNHNN and CDR2 SYGVQD (reference sequence). CDR3 DNA: TGCGCCAGCAGTGCCTGCTGTGGGACAGAAGCTTTCTTT. Translated, it gives CASSACCGTEAFF.

This chain uses TRBV5-1 with TRBJ1-2; D ambiguous. CDR1 and CDR2 (germline): SGHRS, YFSETQ. The CDR3 spans 17 residues. V lost 5 bases to trimming and J lost 4 bases, with 24 bases between them. This chain's CDR3 is CASSNIIQAHPGYGYTF. In DNA, the CDR3 is TGCGCCAGCAGTAACATAATACAAGCGCACCCTGGCTATGGCTACACCTTC.